One and the same sample provided the 18 T cell receptor beta chains below, sequenced in a study of T cell repertoires in ileal Crohn's disease. Assay: immunoSEQ multiplex PCR; the TCRdb copy retains only in-frame clones and omits some. This repertoire shows over 7,500 clones, more than 65% found once; its top ten account for about 25%. Sequences were obtained from ileal tissue. The source of these receptors is an adult with Crohn's disease.

This sequence joins TRBV10-1 and TRBJ1-5; 8 bases align to TRBD1. The trim removed 4 bases at V and 6 bases at J, leaving 8 bases unmatched. CDR1 and CDR2 from the germline V gene are WNHNN and SYGVQD (reference sequence). The CDR3 has 15 residues. Written as DNA, the CDR3 is TGCGCCAGCAGTGCTGGCAGGGGGCAGGGTCAGCCCCAGCATTTT. This encodes CASSAGRGQGQPQHF.

The chain links TRBV9 to TRBJ1-1, with D perhaps matching TRBD1 (5 bases). This CDR3 contains 14 residues. V was cut by 0 bases and J by 1 base, with 7 bases left in between. Per the germline V gene, CDR1 is SGDLS and CDR2 is YYNGEE. CDR3 sequence: CASSVDGGNTEAFF. The CDR3 DNA reads as TGTGCCAGCAGCGTAGACGGGGGGAACACTGAAGCTTTCTTT.

A note on this clone: The junction shows a germline mismatch at one end, possibly a read error. The rearrangement links TRBV28 to TRBJ2-7, with 9 bases lining up with TRBD1. Germline CDR1 reads MDHEN; CDR2 reads SYDVKM. This CDR3 has 17 residues. The CDR3 nucleotides are TGTGCCAGCAGTTTAGTATTGGGGACAGGGAGCTCCCACGAGCAGTACTTC. Translated: CASSLVLGTGSSHEQYF.

This chain connects TRBV28 to TRBJ1-6; D is ambiguous. Germline V gives CDR1 MDHEN, CDR2 SYDVKM. This CDR3 has 14 amino acids. Trimming took 7 bases from V and 5 from J, leaving 12 bases between them. The CDR3 DNA reads TGTGCCAGCATTCAATCCGGGGATAATTCACCCCTCCACTTT. Translated, it gives CASIQSGDNSPLHF.

Relative to its sample, this clone is medium-sized. The CDR3, as DNA: TGTGCCAGCAAGACTGAAGGCCCTTCGGATGAGCAGTTCTTC. As protein: CASKTEGPSDEQFF. This sequence joins TRBV2 and TRBJ2-1; unclear D gene. The V gene's germline CDR1 is SNHLY and CDR2 FYNNEI. The ends were cut back, 7 bases at V and 8 bases at J, with 18 bases in the middle. This CDR3 spans 14 amino acids.

The rearrangement uses TRBV6-5 and TRBJ2-5; 7 nucleotides align to TRBD1. CDR3 length: 11 residues. The V segment lost 7 bases and the J segment 11 bases; nucleotides outside the gene matches: 7. Germline V lookup: CDR1 MNHEY, CDR2 SVGAGI. CDR3 residues: CASTRGYVQYF. The CDR3 nucleotides read TGTGCCAGCACCAGGGGGTACGTGCAGTACTTC.

V and J are TRBV7-9 and TRBJ1-1, with D possibly being TRBD1 (6 bases). V gave up 5 bases and J gave up 11 bases, with 18 bases separating them. The CDR3 contains 13 residues. Germline lookup yields CDR1 SEHNR and CDR2 FQNEAQ (reference sequence). As DNA, the CDR3 is TGTGCCAGCAGCGTAAACCGGGACAATGGGGCTTTCTTT. Residues: CASSVNRDNGAFF.

V and J are TRBV4-3 and TRBJ1-5, with D perhaps TRBD1 (5 bases). V lost 1 base and J 9 bases, leaving 7 bases between the germline ends. Germline assignment: CDR1 LGHNA and CDR2 YSLEER. The CDR3 spans 12 residues. The CDR3 loop is CASSQGQGPQHF. The CDR3 DNA reads TGCGCCAGCAGCCAAGGTCAGGGGCCCCAGCATTTT.

The gene calls are TRBV2 and TRBJ1-1, with a weak D call TRBD1 (6 bases). The CDR3 spans 14 residues. Germline lookup yields CDR1 SNHLY and CDR2 FYNNEI. V was shortened by 4 bases and J by 6 bases, with 15 bases between the two germline ends. The CDR3 region is CASSGEQGLSEAFF. CDR3 coding DNA: TGTGCCAGCAGTGGTGAACAGGGTCTGTCTGAAGCTTTCTTT.

J is TRBJ2-3 and V is TRBV4-2; 9 bases agree with TRBD1. The junction had 4 bases not matched to a gene; V was cut back by 5 bases and J by 1 base. Germline V CDR1 and CDR2: LGHNA, YNFKEQ. The CDR3 spans 15 residues. The CDR3 coding sequence is TGTGCCAGCAGCGTCCGGGACAGGGGCACAGATACGCAGTATTTT. It encodes CASSVRDRGTDTQYF.

The rearrangement joins TRBV19 to TRBJ2-1; 8 bases agree with TRBD1. The V gene's germline CDR1 is LNHDA and CDR2 SQIVND (reference sequence). With V trimmed by 6 bases and J by 4 bases, 8 bases remained unmatched. The CDR3 length is 15 residues. CDR3 in amino acids: CASSKGTGGYNEQFF. CDR3 nucleotides: TGTGCCAGTAGCAAGGGGACAGGAGGGTACAATGAGCAGTTCTTC.

In DNA, the CDR3 is TGTGCCAGCAGCGTCCAGGGGACTAGCGGAAACAATGAGCAGTTCTTC. As protein: CASSVQGTSGNNEQFF. The chain employs TRBV9 and TRBJ2-1; 11 bases are a match to TRBD2. Germline V lookup: CDR1 SGDLS, CDR2 YYNGEE. This CDR3 contains 16 residues. J lost 5 bases, V lost 2 bases, and 6 bases had no gene match.

The rearrangement joins TRBV7-9 to TRBJ1-4, with D possibly TRBD1 on 5 matching bases. Trimming stripped 6 bases from V and 6 bases from J, with 14 bases between. Per the germline V gene, CDR1 is SEHNR and CDR2 is FQNEAQ (reference sequence). The CDR3 has 14 amino acids. The CDR3 sequence is CASSRAGGDEKLFF. CDR3 bases: TGTGCCAGCAGTCGGGCGGGGGGGGATGAAAAACTGTTTTTT.

The V and J genes are TRBV6-5 and TRBJ1-2, with 10 bases lining up with TRBD1. The trim removed 7 bases at V and 8 bases at J, leaving 10 bases unmatched. Germline V CDR1 and CDR2: MNHEY, SVGAGI. The CDR3 runs 14 residues. The CDR3 DNA reads as TGTGCCAGCACTTTAAGACAGGGGGCTAACGGCTACACCTTC. This codes for CASTLRQGANGYTF.

The rearrangement uses TRBV7-8 and TRBJ1-5; D remains ambiguous. Germline V gives CDR1 SGHVS, CDR2 FQNEAQ. Trimming shortened V by 2 bases and J by 0 bases, and 8 bases separated the two germline ends. The CDR3 is 15 amino acids. CDR3 sequence reads: CASSLREYSNQPQHF. Here the CDR3 DNA reads TGTGCCAGCAGCTTACGAGAGTATAGCAATCAGCCCCAGCATTTT.

The V call is TRBV6-5, the J call TRBJ2-5; maybe TRBD1 (6 bases). The J call is uncertain, as TRBJ2-7 better fits the DNA end. Per germline, CDR1 MNHEY and CDR2 SVGAGI. The CDR3 has 15 amino acids. As DNA, the CDR3 is TGTGCCAGCAGTTACCCGGGACACGACTCCTACGAGCAGTACTTC. Its translation: CASSYPGHDSYEQYF.

This clone was seen a few times. This sequence joins TRBV28 and TRBJ2-7; TRBD2 matches at 10 bases. The germline gives CDR1 MDHEN, CDR2 SYDVKM. J was trimmed by 5 bases and V by 6 bases; bases with no gene match: 19. The CDR3 consists of 18 residues. The CDR3 nucleotides read TGTGCCAGCAGAACAACCGCAGATCCACTAGCGGGGTATGACGAGCAGTACTTC. As protein: CASRTTADPLAGYDEQYF. Drawing the rest from reference TRBV28 and TRBJ2-7, the complete variable domain is DVKVTQSSRYLVKRTGEKVFLECVQDMDHENMFWYRQDPGLGLRLIYFSYDVKMKEKGDIPEGYSVSREKKERFSLILESASTNQTSMYLCASRTTADPLAGYDEQYFGPGTRLTVT.

The V gene is TRBV5-8, the J gene TRBJ2-5, with D perhaps matching TRBD2 (6 bases). The CDR3 loop spans 15 amino acids. Germline V lookup: CDR1 SGHTS, CDR2 YDEGEE. V lost 0 bases to trimming and J lost 3 bases, with 12 bases between them. Here the CDR3 DNA reads TGTGCCAGCAGCTTGGGGCTAGCGAGCAAAGAGACCCAGTACTTC. Translating gives CASSLGLASKETQYF.